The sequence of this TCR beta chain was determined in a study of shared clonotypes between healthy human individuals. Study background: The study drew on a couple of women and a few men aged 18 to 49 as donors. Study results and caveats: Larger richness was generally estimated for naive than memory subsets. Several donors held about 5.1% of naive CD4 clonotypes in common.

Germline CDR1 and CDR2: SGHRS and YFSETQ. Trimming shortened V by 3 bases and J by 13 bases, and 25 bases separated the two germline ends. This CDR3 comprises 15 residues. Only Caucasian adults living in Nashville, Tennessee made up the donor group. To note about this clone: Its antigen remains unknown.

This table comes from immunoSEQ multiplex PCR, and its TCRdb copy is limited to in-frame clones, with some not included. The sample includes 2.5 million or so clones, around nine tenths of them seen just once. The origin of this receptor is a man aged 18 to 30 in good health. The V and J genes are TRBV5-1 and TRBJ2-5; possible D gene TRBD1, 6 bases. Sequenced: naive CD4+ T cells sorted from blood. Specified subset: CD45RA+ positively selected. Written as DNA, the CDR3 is TGCGCCAGCAGCTCTCAGACAGGTTACAATGAGGCTCGGTACTTC. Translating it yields CASSSQTGYNEARYF.